Sequencing of this T cell receptor beta chain was carried out in a study of blood T cell repertoires in COVID-19. Study overall: Acute and convalescent COVID-19 specimens originated in the United States, Italy and Spain. T cells, B-cell-depleted T cells, or PBMCs provided the cDNA or gDNA that served as material.

As originally analysed: Estimation of nucleated cell counts was performed using reference gene primer amplification. Assay used: immunoSEQ multiplex PCR; TCRdb lists only in-frame clones, some missing. V, J and clone size are those of that table, while D and trimming were read from the DNA. Of roughly 63,000 clones listed, approximately 80% are singletons. Trimming stripped 4 bases from V and 0 bases from J, with 12 bases between. Germline CDR1 is MNHEY and CDR2 is SVGAGI. This CDR3 spans 16 amino acids. V gene TRBV6-5 combines with J gene TRBJ1-4; D remains unclear. Sequencing used peripheral blood. The receptor's source is a human donor in a cohort sampled during active COVID-19. In DNA form, the CDR3 reads TGTGCCAGCAGTTCCGGAAAGGAGGCAACTAATGAAAAACTGTTTTTT. It encodes CASSSGKEATNEKLFF.